This entry describes one T cell receptor (beta chain). The antigen is unknown. This specimen belongs to a study of T-cell memory formation after mild COVID-19. The ends were cut back, 5 bases at V and 3 bases at J, with 8 bases in the middle. The germline CDR1 and CDR2 sequences are DFQATT and SNEGSKA (reference sequence). The CDR3 runs to 11 residues. Using constant-segment primers, 5'RACE produced TCR alpha and TCR beta cDNA libraries carrying sample barcodes and UMIs. Each CDR3 protein is one row after TCRdb ran MiXCR on the 5' RACE reads. The data show about 180,000 distinct CDR3 sequences, with about a sixth seen just once and around 1.9% held by the top ten. The study, taken as a whole, reports: Most CD4+ clones that shrank were in CM and EM, while CD8+ ones turned up in EMRA.

Material: PBMCs or a T cell subset sorted from them (not recorded which). This receptor was identified in an adult woman who had mild COVID-19 (a few samples of this study predate the infection). Cell type and time point are not known. V usage is TRBV20-1 and J usage is TRBJ2-7; tentative D call: TRBD2 (5 bases). CDR3 sequence reads: CSARTYYEQYF. The CDR3 region has the DNA TGCAGTGCTCGGACTTACTACGAGCAGTACTTC.